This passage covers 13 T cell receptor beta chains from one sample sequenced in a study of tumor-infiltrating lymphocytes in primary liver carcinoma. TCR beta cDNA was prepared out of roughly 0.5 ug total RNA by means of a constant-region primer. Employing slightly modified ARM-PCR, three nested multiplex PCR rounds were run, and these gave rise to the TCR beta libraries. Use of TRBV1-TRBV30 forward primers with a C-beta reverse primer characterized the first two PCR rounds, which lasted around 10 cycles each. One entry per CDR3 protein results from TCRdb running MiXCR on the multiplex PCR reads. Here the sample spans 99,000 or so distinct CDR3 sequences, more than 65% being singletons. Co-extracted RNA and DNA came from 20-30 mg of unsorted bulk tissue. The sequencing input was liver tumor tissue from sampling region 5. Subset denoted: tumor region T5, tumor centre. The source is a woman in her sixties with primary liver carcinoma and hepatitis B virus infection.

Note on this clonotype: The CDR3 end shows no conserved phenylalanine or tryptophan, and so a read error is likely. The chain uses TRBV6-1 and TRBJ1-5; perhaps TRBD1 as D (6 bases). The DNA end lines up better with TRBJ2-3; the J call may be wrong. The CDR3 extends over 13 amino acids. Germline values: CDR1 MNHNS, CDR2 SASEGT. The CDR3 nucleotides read TGTGCCAGCAGTACACAGGGAAATCAGCCCCAGTATCTT. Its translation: CASSTQGNQPQYL.

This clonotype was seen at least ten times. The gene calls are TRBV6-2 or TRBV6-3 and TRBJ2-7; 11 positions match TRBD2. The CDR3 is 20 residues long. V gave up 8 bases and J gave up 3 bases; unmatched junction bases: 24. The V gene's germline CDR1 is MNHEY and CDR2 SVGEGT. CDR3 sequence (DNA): TGTGCCAGCCGTCTCCGAGGGGGCCGTATCACCGGGACTAGCGGCTACGAGCAGTACTTC. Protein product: CASRLRGGRITGTSGYEQYF.

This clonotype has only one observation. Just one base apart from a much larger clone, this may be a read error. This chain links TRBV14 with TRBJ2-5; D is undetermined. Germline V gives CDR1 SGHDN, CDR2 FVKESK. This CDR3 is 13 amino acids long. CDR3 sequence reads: CTSSQDLSGTQYF. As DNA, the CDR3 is TGTACCAGCAGCCAAGACCTTTCGGGGACCCAGTACTTC.

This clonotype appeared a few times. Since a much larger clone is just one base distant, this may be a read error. In DNA form, the CDR3 reads TGCGCCAGCAGCCCCCTAGGGGCGGCTGGTGTCTTTGTCTACACCTTC. As protein: CASSPLGAAGVFVYTF. The V call is TRBV4-1, the J call TRBJ1-2; perhaps TRBD1 as D (5 bases). Germline CDR1 MGHRA, CDR2 YSYEKL. Between the trimmed V and J ends, which lost 4 bases and 10 bases, there was a span of 25 bases. CDR3 size: 16 residues.

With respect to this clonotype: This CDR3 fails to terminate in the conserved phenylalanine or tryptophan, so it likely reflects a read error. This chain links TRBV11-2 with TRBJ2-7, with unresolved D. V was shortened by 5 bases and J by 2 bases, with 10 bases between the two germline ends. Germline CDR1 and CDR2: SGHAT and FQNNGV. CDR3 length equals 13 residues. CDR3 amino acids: CASSAPGAYEQYS. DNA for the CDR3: TGTGCCAGCAGCGCCCCTGGGGCCTACGAGCAGTACTCC.

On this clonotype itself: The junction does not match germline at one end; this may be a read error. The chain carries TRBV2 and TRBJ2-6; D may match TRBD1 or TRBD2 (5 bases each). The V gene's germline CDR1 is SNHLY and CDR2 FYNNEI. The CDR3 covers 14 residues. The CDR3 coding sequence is TGTGCCAGCAGTGGAATCCCCGGGGCCAACGTCCAGACTTTC. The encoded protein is CASSGIPGANVQTF.

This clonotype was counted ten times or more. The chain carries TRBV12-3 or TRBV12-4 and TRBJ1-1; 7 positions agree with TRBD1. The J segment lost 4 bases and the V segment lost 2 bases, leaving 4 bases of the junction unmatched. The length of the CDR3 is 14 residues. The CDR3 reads CASSLRGRSTEAFF. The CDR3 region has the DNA TGTGCCAGCAGTTTAAGGGGGCGAAGCACTGAAGCTTTCTTT.

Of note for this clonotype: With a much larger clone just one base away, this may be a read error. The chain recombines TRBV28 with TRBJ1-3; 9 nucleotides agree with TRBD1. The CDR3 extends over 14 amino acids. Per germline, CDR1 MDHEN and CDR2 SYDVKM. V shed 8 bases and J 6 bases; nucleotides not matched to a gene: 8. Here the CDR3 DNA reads TGTGCCAGCGGGGGACAGGGCTTCGAAAACACCATATATTTT. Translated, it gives CASGGQGFENTIYF.

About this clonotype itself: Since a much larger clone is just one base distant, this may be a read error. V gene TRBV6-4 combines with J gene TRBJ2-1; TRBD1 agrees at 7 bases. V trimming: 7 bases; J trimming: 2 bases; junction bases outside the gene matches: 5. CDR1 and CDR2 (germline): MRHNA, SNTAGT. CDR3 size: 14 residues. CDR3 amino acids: CASNEGAAYNEQFF. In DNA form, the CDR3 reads TGTGCCAGCAATGAGGGGGCGGCCTACAATGAGCAGTTCTTC.

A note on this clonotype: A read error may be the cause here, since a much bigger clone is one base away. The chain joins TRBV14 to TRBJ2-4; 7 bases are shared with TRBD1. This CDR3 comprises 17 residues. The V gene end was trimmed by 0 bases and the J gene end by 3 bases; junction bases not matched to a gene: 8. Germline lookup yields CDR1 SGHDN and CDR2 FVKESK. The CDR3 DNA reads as TGTGCCAGCAGCCAAGAGACGGGGACAGCGCGCAAAAACATTCAGTACTTC. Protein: CASSQETGTARKNIQYF.

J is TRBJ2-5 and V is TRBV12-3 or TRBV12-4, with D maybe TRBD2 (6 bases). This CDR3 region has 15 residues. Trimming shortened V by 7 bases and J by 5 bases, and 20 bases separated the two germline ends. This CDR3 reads CASIEGMGGAETQYF. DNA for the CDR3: TGTGCCAGCATAGAGGGGATGGGCGGGGCTGAGACCCAGTACTTC.

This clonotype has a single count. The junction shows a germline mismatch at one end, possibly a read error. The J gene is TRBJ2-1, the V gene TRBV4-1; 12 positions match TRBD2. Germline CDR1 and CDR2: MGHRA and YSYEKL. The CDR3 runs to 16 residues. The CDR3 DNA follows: TGCGCCAGCAGCCAAGGCCTAGCGGGAGGGCTTAGTGAGCAGCTCTTC. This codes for CASSQGLAGGLSEQLF.

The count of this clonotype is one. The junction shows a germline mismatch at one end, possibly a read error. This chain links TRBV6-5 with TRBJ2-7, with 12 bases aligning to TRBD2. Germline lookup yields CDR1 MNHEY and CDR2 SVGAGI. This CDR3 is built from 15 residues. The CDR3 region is CASRPTSGSSYEKYF. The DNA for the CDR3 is TGTGCTAGCAGACCGACTAGCGGGAGCTCATACGAGAAGTACTTC.